This T cell receptor beta chain was captured by sequencing in a study of blood T cell repertoires in COVID-19. For the study at large: PBMCs, B-cell-depleted T cells, or T cells were the source of the cDNA or gDNA that made up the material.

Study processing details: Amplification from reference gene primers served as the basis for estimated nucleated cell counts. Profiled with immunoSEQ multiplex PCR; TCRdb holds only in-frame clones, not every one. V, J and clone size reflect that table, while D and trimming were determined from the DNA. The sample has about 330,000 clones; more than 70% are singletons. Germline-derived CDR1 and CDR2 are LGHNA and YNFKEQ. V shed 3 bases, J shed 1 base, and the junction held 7 bases outside the gene matches. The CDR3 has 17 amino acids. The sequence was obtained from a woman aged 30 to 39 who had recovered from COVID-19. The chain employs TRBV4-2 and TRBJ2-2, with 8 bases lining up with TRBD2. Sequenced sample: PBMCs or T cells enriched from blood (not recorded which). The DNA for the CDR3 is TGTGCCAGCAGCCACCGAACGGGGGGGCGGAACACCGGGGAGCTGTTTTTT. It is translated as CASSHRTGGRNTGELFF.